A selection of T cell receptor beta chains follows, all from one sample in a study of T cell responses to AZD1222 COVID-19 vaccine. Repertoires were generated with immunoSEQ multiplex PCR, while TCRdb's copy carries only in-frame clones and drops some. The data show some 63,000 clones, approximately 80% seen once. This sample comprised peripheral blood, obtained on day 0 of AZD1222 vaccination. These receptors all come from an adult in good health. The conserved cysteine and the conserved F or W are not part of the CDR3 here. Not all rows give a size; the values are once, few, many and, for expanded clones, a class.

-,TRBJ2-1,TRBV5-5,ASSLDRHNEQF
once,TRBJ1-3,TRBV2,ASRPSGPGNTIY
-,TRBJ2-3,TRBV14,ASSQGPTLITDTQY
few,TRBJ1-5,TRBV12-3/TRBV12-4,ASSLVEDQPQH
-,TRBJ2-1,TRBV3-1/TRBV3-2,ASSPPRGTSGHNEQF
-,TRBJ1-2,TRBV5-8,ASSLGEGRVYGYT
-,TRBJ2-1,TRBV7-9,ASSLGSVSYNEQF
-,TRBJ2-7,TRBV6-6,ASSYQGGRNEQY
-,TRBJ1-1,TRBV14,ASSQTSYRGRGTEAF
-,TRBJ1-1,TRBV7-6,ASREGLNTEAF
-,TRBJ2-6,TRBV7-8,ASSSLGIGANVLT
once,TRBJ1-5,TRBV12-3/TRBV12-4,ASSLDQPQH
once,TRBJ2-5,TRBV2,ASSKRAGGQTQY
-,TRBJ2-6,TRBV7-8,ASSYGRLSGANVLT
-,TRBJ2-4,TRBV18,ASSPGRLAKNIQY
-,TRBJ2-1,TRBV28,ASTHRQFSYNEQF
few,TRBJ1-3,TRBV7-2,ASSFGGNTIY
few,TRBJ2-3,TRBV11-1,ASSLGVSSTDTQY
-,TRBJ2-7,TRBV10-2,ASTGSWTSHYEQY
-,TRBJ1-2,TRBV19,ASSIGGQGARGYT
-,TRBJ1-6,TRBV11-3,ASSAGKLNSPLH
-,TRBJ2-6,TRBV18,ASSPVRGPLSGANVLT
-,TRBJ2-1,TRBV9,ASSVANPRDEQF
-,TRBJ2-2,TRBV7-9,ASSTGTSGNTGELF
-,TRBJ1-1,TRBV18,ASSPWTGALNTEAF
-,TRBJ1-2,TRBV18,ASSPPADRSFSGYT
-,TRBJ1-2,TRBV5-4,ASSHTGYLYGYT
-,TRBJ1-1,TRBV9,ASSVRGDSGGSEAF
-,TRBJ1-5,TRBV24-1,ATSDGHQPQH
-,TRBJ1-6,TRBV28,ASSLPHYSYNSPLH
few,TRBJ2-5,TRBV5-6,ASSLVSSWEGLQETQY
-,TRBJ1-1,TRBV29-1,SAHRVEAF
-,TRBJ2-7,TRBV12-5,ASGSTSGAYEQY
-,TRBJ2-1,TRBV5-6,ASSLGVSYNEQF
-,TRBJ1-5,TRBV6-2/TRBV6-3,ASSPWTGRGNQPQH
-,TRBJ1-3,TRBV6-1,ASSEALGGPGNTIY
-,TRBJ1-3,TRBV4-3,ASSQDLQGLRNTIY
-,TRBJ1-5,TRBV6-6,ASSSGTGNSQPQH
-,TRBJ1-5,TRBV2,ASSFSPVPGNQPQH
-,TRBJ1-1,TRBV19,ASSIAARGWAF
-,TRBJ2-1,TRBV7-8,ASSPRLGSTNEQF
-,TRBJ2-1,TRBV7-3,ASSLSTTSGRVSEQF
-,TRBJ2-1,TRBV24-1,ATSDFERGDNEQF
-,TRBJ2-4,TRBV28,ASSLEENIQY
-,TRBJ2-3,TRBV5-4,ASAGDIIDTQY
-,TRBJ2-1,TRBV10-3,AISEWGGGSYNEQF
few,TRBJ2-6,TRBV6-1,ASSDDLWTGANVLT
-,TRBJ1-1,TRBV5-1,ASSPGTNFMNTEAF
-,TRBJ1-1,TRBV7-9,ASSLGQTINTEAF
-,TRBJ1-5,TRBV4-1,ASSQSLGSNQPQH
-,TRBJ2-2,TRBV5-5,ASSLGSTGELF
few,TRBJ1-5,TRBV6-2/TRBV6-3,ASSYSTPHPNQPQH
-,TRBJ2-7,TRBV7-2,ASSYLGSTYEQY
-,TRBJ1-2,TRBV6-5,ASTDSLHRQDGYT